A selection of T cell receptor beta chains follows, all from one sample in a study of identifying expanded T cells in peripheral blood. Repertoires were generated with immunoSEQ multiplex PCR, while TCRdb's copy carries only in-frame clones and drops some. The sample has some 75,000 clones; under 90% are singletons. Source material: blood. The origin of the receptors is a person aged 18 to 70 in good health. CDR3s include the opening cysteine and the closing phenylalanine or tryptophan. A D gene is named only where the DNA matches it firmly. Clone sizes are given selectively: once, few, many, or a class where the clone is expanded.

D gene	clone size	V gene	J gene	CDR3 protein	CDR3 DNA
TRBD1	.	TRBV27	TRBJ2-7	CASSRQGVHEQYF	TGTGCCAGCAGTAGACAGGGGGTCCACGAGCAGTACTTC
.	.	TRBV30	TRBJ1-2	CAWDSGGDYTF	TGTGCCTGGGATTCCGGGGGGGACTACACCTTC
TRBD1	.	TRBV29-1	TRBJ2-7	CSVRDIQGAYEQYF	TGCAGCGTGCGTGACATCCAGGGGGCCTACGAGCAGTACTTC
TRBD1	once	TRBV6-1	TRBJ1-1	CASRTGGTDTEAFF	TGTGCCAGCAGGACAGGGGGAACGGACACTGAAGCTTTCTTT
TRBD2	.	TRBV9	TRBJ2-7	CASSARDYEEQYF	TGTGCCAGCAGCGCCCGGGACTACGAAGAGCAGTACTTC
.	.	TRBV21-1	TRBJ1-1	CASSKAVGCTEAFF	TGTGCCAGCAGCAAAGCAGTGGGGTGCACTGAAGCTTTCTTT
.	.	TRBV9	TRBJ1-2	CASSVTTAPYGYTF	TGTGCCAGCAGCGTAACGACAGCCCCCTATGGCTACACCTTC
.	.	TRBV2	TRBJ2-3	CASSDTDISSTDTQYF	TGTGCCAGCAGTGATACGGACATTTCTAGCACAGATACGCAGTATTTT
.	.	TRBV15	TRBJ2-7	CATSRDGGGSYEQYF	TGTGCCACCAGCAGAGATGGAGGAGGATCCTACGAGCAGTACTTC
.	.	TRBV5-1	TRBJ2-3	CASSFERPTDTQYF	TGCGCCAGCAGCTTCGAAAGACCCACAGATACGCAGTATTTT
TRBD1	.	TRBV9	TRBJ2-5	CASSSPTGLKETQYF	TGTGCCAGCAGCTCCCCGACAGGGTTGAAAGAGACCCAGTACTTC
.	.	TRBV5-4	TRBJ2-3	CASSSDGTSTDTQYF	TGTGCCAGCAGCTCTGACGGGACTAGCACAGATACGCAGTATTTT
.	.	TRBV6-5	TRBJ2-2	CASSRLAAGELFF	TGTGCCAGCAGTCGCCTAGCCGCCGGGGAGCTGTTTTTT
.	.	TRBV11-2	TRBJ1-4	CASSFTVGGAGEKLFF	TGTGCCAGCAGCTTCACGGTGGGGGGCGCCGGGGAAAAACTGTTTTTT
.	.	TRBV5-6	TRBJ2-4	CASSFTFLNIQYF	TGTGCCAGCAGCTTCACGTTCCTGAACATTCAGTACTTC
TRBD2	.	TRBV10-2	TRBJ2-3	CASSDLRGDTDTQYF	TGCGCCAGCAGTGATCTGCGGGGGGACACAGATACGCAGTATTTT
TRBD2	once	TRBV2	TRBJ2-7	CASSFSGSSYEQYF	TGTGCCAGCAGTTTTAGCGGGTCCTCCTACGAGCAGTACTTC
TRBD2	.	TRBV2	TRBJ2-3	CASSGIAGASTDTQYF	TGTGCCAGCAGTGGCATAGCGGGGGCTAGCACAGATACGCAGTATTTT
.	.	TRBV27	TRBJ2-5	CASSLGGLQETQYF	TGTGCCAGCAGTTTAGGGGGACTTCAAGAGACCCAGTACTTC
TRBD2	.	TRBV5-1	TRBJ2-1	CASSLDPSGRAPQFF	TGCGCCAGCAGCTTGGATCCTAGCGGGAGAGCTCCGCAGTTCTTC
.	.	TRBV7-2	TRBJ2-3	CASSFGRDTQYF	TGTGCCAGCAGCTTTGGGAGGGATACGCAGTATTTT
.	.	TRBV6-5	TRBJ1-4	CASSYSRSNEKLFF	TGTGCCAGCAGTTACTCGAGGTCAAATGAAAAACTGTTTTTT
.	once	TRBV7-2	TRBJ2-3	CASSLGREADTQYF	TGTGCCAGCAGCTTAGGTCGTGAGGCAGATACGCAGTATTTT
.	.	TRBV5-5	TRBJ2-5	CASSLQQETQYF	TGTGCCAGCAGCTTGCAGCAAGAGACCCAGTACTTC
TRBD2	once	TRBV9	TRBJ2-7	CASSVGRLAYEQYF	TGTGCCAGCAGCGTAGGCCGACTAGCGTACGAGCAGTACTTC
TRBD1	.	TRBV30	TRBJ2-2	CAWRTGGAAAGELFF	TGTGCCTGGAGGACAGGGGGCGCCGCCGCCGGGGAGCTGTTTTTT
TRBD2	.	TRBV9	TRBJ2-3	CASSVEAGGPENTDTQYF	TGTGCCAGCAGCGTTGAAGCGGGGGGCCCGGAAAACACAGATACGCAGTATTTT
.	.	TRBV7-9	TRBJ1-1	CASSLDRALNTEAFF	TGTGCCAGCAGCTTAGACAGGGCATTGAACACTGAAGCTTTCTTT
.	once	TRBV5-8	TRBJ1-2	CASSPEAGTPNYGYTF	TGTGCCAGCAGCCCGGAGGCGGGCACCCCTAACTATGGCTACACCTTC
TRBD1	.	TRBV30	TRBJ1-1	CAWSPAGGYTEAFF	TGTGCCTGGAGCCCAGCAGGGGGTTACACTGAAGCTTTCTTT
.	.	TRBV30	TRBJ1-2	CAWSGDLRAYTF	TGTGCCTGGAGTGGCGACCTGCGCGCCTACACCTTC
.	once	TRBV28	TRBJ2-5	CASSLMGLGETQYF	TGTGCCAGCAGTTTAATGGGACTGGGGGAGACCCAGTACTTC
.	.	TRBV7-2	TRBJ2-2	CASSLMVVGTAGELFF	TGTGCCAGCAGCTTAATGGTGGTGGGAACCGCCGGGGAGCTGTTTTTT
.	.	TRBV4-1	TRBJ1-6	CASSQYLLGQESNSPLHF	TGCGCCAGCAGCCAATATCTGTTAGGGCAGGAGTCTAATTCACCCCTCCACTTT
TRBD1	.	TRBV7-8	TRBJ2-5	CASSKGTVQETQYF	TGTGCCAGCAGCAAGGGGACAGTACAAGAGACCCAGTACTTC
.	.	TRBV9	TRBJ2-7	CASSVGVVPDEQYF	TGTGCCAGCAGCGTAGGAGTGGTCCCCGACGAGCAGTACTTC
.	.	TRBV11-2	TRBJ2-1	CASSLSTFSYNEQFF	TGTGCCAGCAGCTTATCGACTTTTTCCTACAATGAGCAGTTCTTC
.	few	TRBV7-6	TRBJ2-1	CASSLGGPYNEQFF	TGTGCCAGCAGCCTGGGGGGGCCCTACAATGAGCAGTTCTTC
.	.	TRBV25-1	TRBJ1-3	CATGEVRSNTIYF	TGTGCCACCGGAGAGGTCCGGTCGAACACCATATATTTT
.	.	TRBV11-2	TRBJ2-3	CASGREDTQYF	TGTGCCAGTGGCCGGGAGGATACGCAGTATTTT
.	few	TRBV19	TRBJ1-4	CASTGRSEKLFF	TGTGCCAGTACCGGACGGAGTGAAAAACTGTTTTTT
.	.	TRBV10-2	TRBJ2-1	CASSERRGEQFF	TGCGCCAGCAGTGAGCGTCGGGGGGAGCAGTTCTTC
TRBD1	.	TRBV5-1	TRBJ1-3	CASSWTGSGSGNTIYF	TGCGCCAGCAGCTGGACAGGGTCCGGGAGTGGAAACACCATATATTTT
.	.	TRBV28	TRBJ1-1	CASSFAHRVRDTEAFF	TGTGCCAGCAGTTTCGCACACAGGGTGAGGGACACTGAAGCTTTCTTT
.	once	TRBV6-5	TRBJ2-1	CALQVVGYNEQFF	TGTGCCCTCCAGGTAGTTGGCTACAATGAGCAGTTCTTC
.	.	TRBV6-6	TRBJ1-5	CASSDLSGNQPQHF	TGTGCCAGCAGTGACCTTAGCGGGAATCAGCCCCAGCATTTT
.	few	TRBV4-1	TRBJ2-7	CASSQDLAVGYEQYF	TGCGCCAGCAGCCAAGACCTAGCCGTTGGTTACGAGCAGTACTTC
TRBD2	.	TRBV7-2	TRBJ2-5	CASSQVAGAPQETQYF	TGTGCCAGCAGCCAGGTAGCGGGGGCCCCCCAAGAGACCCAGTACTTC
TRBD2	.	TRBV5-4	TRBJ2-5	CASSGTSGSEQETQYF	TGTGCCAGCAGCGGGACTAGCGGGAGTGAGCAAGAGACCCAGTACTTC
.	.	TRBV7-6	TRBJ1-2	CASSSYQGRGYTF	TGTGCCAGCAGCTCATATCAGGGAAGAGGCTACACCTTC
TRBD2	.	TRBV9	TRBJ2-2	CASSEASGRAGELFF	TGTGCCAGCAGCGAAGCTAGCGGGAGGGCCGGGGAGCTGTTTTTT
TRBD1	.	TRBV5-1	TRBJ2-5	CASNPFGQGGETQYF	TGCGCCAGCAACCCATTCGGACAGGGAGGAGAGACCCAGTACTTC
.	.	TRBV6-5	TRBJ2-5	CASGEQKKTQYF	TGTGCCAGTGGTGAGCAGAAAAAGACCCAGTACTTC
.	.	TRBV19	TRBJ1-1	CASSSNLIGEAFF	TGTGCCAGTAGTTCAAATTTAATAGGTGAAGCTTTCTTT
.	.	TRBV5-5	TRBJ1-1	CASSLRTANTEAFF	TGTGCCAGCAGCCTAAGGACAGCGAACACTGAAGCTTTCTTT
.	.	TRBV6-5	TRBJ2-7	CAAGASYEQYF	TGTGCCGCCGGAGCTTCCTACGAGCAGTACTTC
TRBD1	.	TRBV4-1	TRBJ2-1	CASSPRQGVGNEQFF	TGCGCCAGCAGTCCGCGACAGGGGGTGGGCAATGAGCAGTTCTTC
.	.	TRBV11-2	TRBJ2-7	CASSPRPRDIGSYEQYF	TGTGCCAGCAGCCCCAGGCCTCGGGACATCGGTTCCTACGAGCAGTACTTC
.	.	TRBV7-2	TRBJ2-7	CASSYFGYRDEQYF	TGTGCCAGCAGCTACTTCGGGTACCGGGACGAGCAGTACTTC
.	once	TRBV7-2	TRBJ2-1	CASSNGDYNEQFF	TGTGCCAGCAGCAACGGAGATTACAATGAGCAGTTCTTC